The 12 T cell receptor beta chains in this list originate from one sample, sequenced in a study of T cell changes during pregnancy in multiple sclerosis. The data were produced by immunoSEQ multiplex PCR, yet TCRdb's version contains in-frame clones alone and is incomplete. The table shows around 47,000 clones, with 90% to 97% occurring only once. Sequenced here: peripheral blood, sampled in the second trimester of pregnancy. The receptor set was obtained from a female donor with multiple sclerosis, enrolled in a pregnancy study.

This rearrangement joins TRBV27 to TRBJ2-7, with TRBD2 matching over 10 bases. Trimming removed 5 bases from V and 2 bases from J; junction bases left unmatched: 6. CDR1 and CDR2 (germline): MNHEY, SMNVEV (reference sequence). The CDR3 contains 15 residues. The CDR3 loop is CASSILAGYPYEQYF. The CDR3 DNA follows: TGTGCCAGCAGTATACTAGCGGGATATCCCTACGAGCAGTACTTC.

This chain links TRBV7-7 with TRBJ2-1; 13 nucleotides align to TRBD2. This CDR3 spans 15 amino acids. The trim removed 3 bases at V and 5 bases at J, leaving 1 base unmatched. The V gene's germline CDR1 is SSHAT and CDR2 FNYEAQ (reference sequence). CDR3 residues: CASSLGLAGNNEQFF. Here the CDR3 DNA reads TGTGCCAGCAGCTTGGGACTAGCGGGGAACAATGAGCAGTTCTTC. Drawing the rest from reference TRBV7-7 and TRBJ2-1, the complete variable domain is GAGVSQSPRYKVTKRGQDVTLRCDPISSHATLYWYQQALGQGPEFLTYFNYEAQPDKSGLPSDRFSAERPEGSISTLTIQRTEQRDSAMYRCASSLGLAGNNEQFFGPGTRLTVL.

The chain links TRBV6-1 to TRBJ1-2; no firm D call. V lost 5 bases, J lost 2 bases, and 6 bases lay in between. The V gene's germline CDR1 is MNHNS and CDR2 SASEGT. The CDR3 runs to 12 residues. Written as DNA, the CDR3 is TGTGCCAGCAGTCTAAAAAACTATGGCTACACCTTC. This sequence encodes CASSLKNYGYTF.

The chain employs TRBV27 and TRBJ1-4; D remains ambiguous. Germline loops: CDR1 MNHEY, CDR2 SMNVEV (reference sequence). The V end was cut by 6 bases, the J end by 1 base, with 9 bases between. CDR3 length: 14 amino acids. In DNA, the CDR3 is TGTGCCAGCAGCTTCCAGATAACTAATGAAAAACTGTTTTTT. Translation gives CASSFQITNEKLFF.

The chain employs TRBV5-8 and TRBJ2-1; perhaps TRBD1 as D (6 bases). With 4 bases removed from V and 0 bases from J, the gap between germline ends came to 14 bases. The CDR3 length is 16 residues. Germline assignment: CDR1 SGHTS and CDR2 YDEGEE. CDR3 nucleotide sequence: TGTGCCAGCAGCCCAAGACAGGCCAGCTCCTACAATGAGCAGTTCTTC. Protein sequence: CASSPRQASSYNEQFF.

The V and J genes are TRBV28 and TRBJ2-7; 10 nucleotides align to TRBD1. The CDR3 is 17 amino acids. Germline V gene data show CDR1 as MDHEN and CDR2 as SYDVKM. J gave up 3 bases and V 4 bases, and 12 bases lay outside the gene matches. For the CDR3, the DNA is TGTGCCAGCAGTTCACGACAGGGGGCGGGCAAAGACTACGAGCAGTACTTC. Translating gives CASSSRQGAGKDYEQYF.

V is TRBV19 and J is TRBJ1-1; D perhaps matches TRBD1 (6 bases). The germline V and J ends were trimmed by 10 bases and 5 bases, with 17 bases remaining between them. Looked up from germline, CDR1 is LNHDA and CDR2 is SQIVND (reference sequence). The CDR3 loop spans 13 amino acids. The CDR3: CATSRGQGTEAFF. The CDR3 DNA follows: TGTGCCACGTCGCGGGGGCAGGGGACTGAAGCTTTCTTT.

The rearrangement links TRBV7-9 to TRBJ1-4, with TRBD1 matching over 7 bases. The CDR3 is made up of 16 amino acids. Germline values: CDR1 SEHNR, CDR2 FQNEAQ (reference sequence). J lost 4 bases, V lost 5 bases, and 10 bases had no gene match. DNA of the CDR3: TGTGCCAGCAGCCATGACAGGGCGAAGGATAATGAAAAACTGTTTTTT. It specifies CASSHDRAKDNEKLFF.

The V and J genes are TRBV1 and TRBJ2-1; the table's D call TRBD2 went unverified against the DNA. TRBV1 is described as a pseudogene. The CDR3 sequence is 16 residues long. The CDR3 DNA is TGCACCAGCAGCTTCCCCGGGACTAGCGGCTACAATGAGCAGTTCTTC. It yields the protein CTSSFPGTSGYNEQFF.

V is TRBV19 and J is TRBJ1-5, with 9 bases identical to TRBD1. CDR1 and CDR2 from the germline V gene are LNHDA and SQIVND (reference sequence). This CDR3 is 16 amino acids long. Trimming at V came to 4 bases and at J to 0 bases, leaving 4 bases not matched to a gene. CDR3 protein: CASSNTGGYSNQPQHF. The CDR3 DNA reads as TGTGCCAGTAGTAACACAGGGGGCTATAGCAATCAGCCCCAGCATTTT.

The J gene is TRBJ2-7, the V gene TRBV14; 11 nucleotides agree with TRBD2. Germline trimming cut 4 bases from V and 4 bases from J; bases unmatched to any gene: 12. CDR1 SGHDN and CDR2 FVKESK come from the germline V gene. The CDR3 is made up of 17 amino acids. The CDR3 sequence: CASSRIKPGLAEYEQYF. For the CDR3, the DNA is TGTGCCAGCAGCCGAATCAAACCGGGACTAGCGGAATACGAGCAGTACTTC.

This clone was recorded only once. J is TRBJ2-5 and V is TRBV28; 11 bases agree with TRBD2. The V gene end was trimmed by 2 bases and the J gene end by 0 bases; junction bases not matched to a gene: 5. Looked up from germline, CDR1 is MDHEN and CDR2 is SYDVKM. The CDR3 length is 17 residues. The CDR3 coding sequence is TGTGCCAGCAGTTTAGGGCTAGCGGGAGGTTACCAAGAGACCCAGTACTTC. It encodes CASSLGLAGGYQETQYF.